These 28 T cell receptor beta chains came from one sample sequenced in a study of blood T cell repertoires in COVID-19. This table comes from immunoSEQ multiplex PCR, and its TCRdb copy is limited to in-frame clones, with some not included. Of roughly 60,000 clones detected, 84% appear once; the ten largest clones hold 4.5% to 7%. The sample taken for sequencing was peripheral blood. These receptors all stem from a woman aged 60-75 years with acute or convalescent COVID-19.

The rearrangement uses TRBV6-5 and TRBJ1-1; D is uncertain. V lost 4 bases to trimming and J lost 6 bases, with 18 bases between them. This CDR3 comprises 15 residues. The germline gives CDR1 MNHEY, CDR2 SVGAGI. Here the CDR3 reads CASSSPGRARSEAFF. The CDR3 DNA reads TGTGCCAGCAGTTCCCCTGGGAGGGCGCGGTCTGAAGCTTTCTTT.

The J gene is TRBJ1-1, the V gene TRBV27; 7 bases map to TRBD1. CDR1 is MNHEY, CDR2 SMNVEV, per germline (reference sequence). V dropped 3 bases and J dropped 0; count of bases not matched to a gene: 7. The CDR3 has 16 amino acids. This CDR3 reads CASSLTDRQMNTEAFF. The CDR3 nucleotides are TGTGCCAGCAGTTTGACGGACAGGCAAATGAACACTGAAGCTTTCTTT.

This chain joins TRBV27 and TRBJ1-5; 8 bases agree with TRBD1. The CDR3 runs to 16 residues. Per the germline V gene, CDR1 is MNHEY and CDR2 is SMNVEV (reference sequence). Losses at the gene ends were 6 bases for V and 1 base for J; bases not matched to a gene: 8. The CDR3 loop is CASSLGQGRSNQPQHF. The CDR3 DNA is TGTGCCAGCAGCCTAGGACAGGGTAGGAGCAATCAGCCCCAGCATTTT.

The DNA for the CDR3 is TGCGCCAGCAGCCGGATGGCAGGCCGTGACACTGAAGCTTTCTTT. Translated, it gives CASSRMAGRDTEAFF. The V call is TRBV5-1, the J call TRBJ1-1; D is uncertain. The CDR3 length is 15 residues. With 4 bases removed from V and 3 bases from J, the gap between germline ends came to 16 bases. Germline loops: CDR1 SGHRS, CDR2 YFSETQ.

The chain recombines TRBV11-2 with TRBJ2-7; weak D call: TRBD1 (6 bases). This CDR3 contains 16 residues. Trimming took off 0 bases at V and 4 bases at J, with 16 bases between the two ends. CDR1 and CDR2 from the germline V gene are SGHAT and FQNNGV. DNA of the CDR3: TGTGCCAGCAGCTTAGATCTTACGGCAGGGGCGTACGAGCAGTACTTC. This encodes CASSLDLTAGAYEQYF.

The V gene is TRBV5-1, the J gene TRBJ2-7; 7 nucleotides agree with TRBD1. J was trimmed by 3 bases and V by 5 bases; bases with no gene match: 5. Germline-derived CDR1 and CDR2 are SGHRS and YFSETQ. There are 13 residues in the CDR3. CDR3 bases: TGCGCCAGCAGTGCGACAGGGCACTACGAGCAGTACTTC. Translation gives CASSATGHYEQYF.

J is TRBJ1-2 and V is TRBV7-6; no reliable D call. Trimming removed 1 base at V and 5 bases at J, with 11 bases between. This CDR3 comprises 14 residues. Looked up from germline, CDR1 is SGHVS and CDR2 is FNYEAQ. The DNA of the CDR3 is TGTGCCAGCAGCTTAGAGGCAGACTCTTATGGCTACACCTTC. It is translated as CASSLEADSYGYTF.

This clone is a singleton in its sample. J is TRBJ2-2 and V is TRBV2; 7 bases fit TRBD1. The CDR3 loop spans 15 amino acids. Losses at the gene ends were 6 bases for V and 4 bases for J; bases not matched to a gene: 8. Germline V CDR1 and CDR2: SNHLY, FYNNEI. The CDR3 DNA reads as TGTGCCAGCAGCGCGACAGGGTTAGGCACCGGGGAGCTGTTTTTT. Its protein is CASSATGLGTGELFF.

This sequence joins TRBV5-4 and TRBJ1-1; no clear D. V lost 2 bases and J 7 bases, leaving 9 bases between the germline ends. The germline CDR1 and CDR2 sequences are SGHNT and YYREEE (reference sequence). This CDR3 is 12 amino acids long. The CDR3 spells CASSFLGIEAFF. CDR3 DNA: TGTGCCAGCAGCTTTCTAGGAATTGAAGCTTTCTTT.

The chain employs TRBV12-3 or TRBV12-4 and TRBJ1-2; no reliable D call. CDR3 length: 12 residues. V lost 6 bases and J 8 bases, leaving 13 bases between the germline ends. The DNA for the CDR3 is TGTGCCAGCAGGTTCGGGGTGGGGGGCTACACCTTC. It translates to CASRFGVGGYTF.

This clone appeared a single time. This rearrangement joins TRBV9 to TRBJ2-1, with TRBD1 identical over 7 bases. The CDR3 runs to 17 residues. The germline CDR1 and CDR2 sequences are SGDLS and YYNGEE. The V segment lost 4 bases and the J segment 0 bases; nucleotides outside the gene matches: 10. As DNA, the CDR3 is TGTGCCAGCAGCCCCCGACAGGGCCTTGGCTCCTACAATGAGCAGTTCTTC. Translating gives CASSPRQGLGSYNEQFF.

The chain uses TRBV10-3 and TRBJ2-7, with D uncertain. V dropped 0 bases and J dropped 0 bases, with 9 bases sitting between them. Germline V gene sequence: CDR1 ENHRY, CDR2 SYGVKD. The CDR3 has 15 amino acids. The CDR3 loop is CAISESQQPSYEQYF. The CDR3 DNA reads as TGTGCCATCAGTGAGTCTCAACAGCCCTCCTACGAGCAGTACTTC.

This chain links TRBV4-2 with TRBJ2-7; possible D gene TRBD1, 6 bases. This CDR3 contains 19 residues. Per the germline V gene, CDR1 is LGHNA and CDR2 is YNFKEQ. V lost 1 base and J 2 bases, leaving 24 bases between the germline ends. The CDR3, as DNA: TGTGCCAGCAGCCAAGGACAGTCGTATGGGCAGGGGACGACCTACGAGCAGTACTTC. It translates to CASSQGQSYGQGTTYEQYF.

V is TRBV2 and J is TRBJ1-3; D not resolved. The CDR3 spans 14 residues. V gave up 2 bases and J gave up 4 bases, with 9 bases separating them. Germline CDR1 and CDR2: SNHLY and FYNNEI. CDR3 residues: CASSETQVGNTIYF. CDR3 coding DNA: TGTGCCAGCAGTGAAACCCAGGTCGGAAACACCATATATTTT.

The chain is built from TRBV19 and TRBJ2-1; D may be TRBD1 (5 bases). This CDR3 is 13 amino acids long. CDR1 and CDR2 (germline): LNHDA, SQIVND (reference sequence). The ends were cut back, 7 bases at V and 8 bases at J, with 15 bases in the middle. The CDR3 reads CASKVGRVYEQFF. The CDR3 coding sequence is TGTGCCAGTAAAGTGGGCAGGGTTTATGAGCAGTTCTTC.

The chain carries TRBV5-1 and TRBJ2-7; TRBD1 aligns across 9 bases. V was clipped by 4 bases and J by 1 base; unmatched bases: 9. This CDR3 is 16 amino acids long. Germline V gene sequence: CDR1 SGHRS, CDR2 YFSETQ. The CDR3 DNA sequence: TGCGCCAGCAGCATAGGGACAGGGACCCTATCCTACGAGCAGTACTTC. Translated: CASSIGTGTLSYEQYF.

The V call is TRBV6-5, the J call TRBJ1-4; TRBD1 aligns across 7 bases. V was pared by 2 bases and J by 5 bases, with 2 bases of the junction left unmatched. The CDR3 contains 14 residues. Looked up from germline, CDR1 is MNHEY and CDR2 is SVGAGI. This CDR3 is CASSYGTENEKLFF. CDR3 DNA: TGTGCCAGCAGTTACGGGACAGAAAATGAAAAACTGTTTTTT.

The V call is TRBV27, the J call TRBJ2-7; D possibly corresponds to TRBD1 (8 bases). V dropped 5 bases and J dropped 2 bases, with 16 bases sitting between them. Germline values: CDR1 MNHEY, CDR2 SMNVEV (reference sequence). The CDR3 length is 15 residues. The CDR3 bases are TGTGCCAGCAGTCAGGGGGCAGGGGGGGCCTACGAGCAGTACTTC. Translation gives CASSQGAGGAYEQYF.

A note on this clone: The identical CDR3 is also encoded by other nucleotide sequences in the sample. For the CDR3, the DNA is TGTGCCAGCAGTGAATCAGGTTACGAGCAGTACTTC. It is translated as CASSESGYEQYF. The V and J genes are TRBV25-1 and TRBJ2-7, with unresolved D. The CDR3 length is 12 residues. The V and J ends lost 1 base and 4 bases respectively, with 5 bases between them. The germline CDR1 and CDR2 sequences are MGHDK and SYGVNS.

The CDR3 DNA reads as TGTGCCACCAGCAGAGATGTGGACAGTCGTGGGGAGACCCAGTACTTC. This codes for CATSRDVDSRGETQYF. The chain recombines TRBV15 with TRBJ2-5; weak D call: TRBD1 (6 bases). The CDR3 has 16 amino acids. The germline gives CDR1 LNHNV, CDR2 YYDKDF (reference sequence). Between the trimmed V and J ends, which lost 0 bases and 5 bases, there was a span of 16 bases.

V and J are TRBV12-3 or TRBV12-4 and TRBJ1-5; D ambiguous. The CDR3 runs to 13 residues. The germline V and J ends were trimmed by 5 bases and 4 bases, with 9 bases remaining between them. CDR3 bases: TGTGCCAGCAGTGGACTGAGTAATCAGCCCCAGCATTTT. Its protein product is CASSGLSNQPQHF.

This clone occurred once. J is TRBJ1-4 and V is TRBV19; unclear D gene. V gave up 3 bases and J gave up 3 bases, with 8 bases separating them. Germline V gives CDR1 LNHDA, CDR2 SQIVND (reference sequence). The CDR3 sequence is 14 residues long. CDR3 nucleotide sequence: TGTGCCAGTAGTATTCAGGCCGCTAATGAAAAACTGTTTTTT. Its protein product is CASSIQAANEKLFF.

This clone was detected a few times. V is TRBV20-1 and J is TRBJ2-7; TRBD2 agrees at 11 bases. The CDR3 is 14 residues long. J lost 4 bases, V lost 3 bases, and 5 bases had no gene match. Germline V lookup: CDR1 DFQATT, CDR2 SNEGSKA (reference sequence). Written as DNA, the CDR3 is TGCAGTGCTAGTGGGGGACTAGCGGTATACGAGCAGTACTTC. Residues: CSASGGLAVYEQYF.

This clone was observed a handful of times. The chain combines TRBV19 with TRBJ2-2; 11 positions agree with TRBD2. Germline lookup yields CDR1 LNHDA and CDR2 SQIVND (reference sequence). CDR3 length: 16 amino acids. With V trimmed by 4 bases and J by 4 bases, 5 bases remained unmatched. The CDR3 spells CASSKTSGAGTGELFF. CDR3 nucleotide sequence: TGTGCCAGTAGTAAGACTAGCGGGGCGGGCACCGGGGAGCTGTTTTTT.

The chain combines TRBV6-5 with TRBJ2-3; D is ambiguous. The CDR3 runs to 16 residues. Trimming left V 0 bases short and J 0 bases short, with 10 bases between. Germline V lookup: CDR1 MNHEY, CDR2 SVGAGI. The CDR3 region is CASSYSPITSTDTQYF. The CDR3 nucleotides read TGTGCCAGCAGTTACTCGCCAATTACTAGCACAGATACGCAGTATTTT.

V gene TRBV27 combines with J gene TRBJ2-7; TRBD1 is a possible D gene (6 bases). Germline V gives CDR1 MNHEY, CDR2 SMNVEV (reference sequence). The V end lost 6 bases, the J end lost 2 bases, and 11 bases lay between the germline ends. The CDR3 extends over 13 amino acids. The CDR3 nucleotides read TGTGCCAGCAGACAGGGACAAGCCTACGAGCAGTACTTC. It specifies CASRQGQAYEQYF.

This rearrangement joins TRBV19 to TRBJ2-3; 7 nucleotides agree with TRBD1. J gave up 2 bases and V 5 bases, and 4 bases lay outside the gene matches. The CDR3 has 14 amino acids. Per germline, CDR1 LNHDA and CDR2 SQIVND (reference sequence). CDR3 residues: CASSWDSATDTQYF. CDR3 DNA sequence: TGTGCCAGTAGTTGGGACAGTGCCACAGATACGCAGTATTTT.

V and J are TRBV19 and TRBJ2-2; 10 nucleotides align to TRBD2. The trim removed 8 bases at V and 7 bases at J, leaving 13 bases unmatched. Looked up from germline, CDR1 is LNHDA and CDR2 is SQIVND (reference sequence). The CDR3 spans 16 residues. The CDR3 reads CASRGSGGAVSGELFF. Written as DNA, the CDR3 is TGTGCCAGTCGGGGAAGCGGGGGGGCCGTGAGCGGGGAGCTGTTTTTT.